These 24 T cell receptor beta chains were all obtained from the same sample, sequenced in a study of shared clonotypes between healthy human individuals. TCRdb's table, derived via immunoSEQ multiplex PCR, lists solely in-frame clones and lacks some. Of more than 2 million clones listed, 95% are singletons. The sample consisted of naive CD4+ T cells sorted from blood. The sample's subset: CD45RA+ positively selected. These receptors all stem from a man between 18 and 29 years old in good health.

V is TRBV5-1 and J is TRBJ1-2, with D maybe TRBD1 (5 bases). V lost 3 bases to trimming and J lost 4 bases, with 16 bases between them. The germline gives CDR1 SGHRS, CDR2 YFSETQ. The length of the CDR3 is 15 residues. The CDR3 sequence is CASSSSGTGLYGYTF. CDR3 in DNA: TGCGCCAGCAGCTCTTCCGGGACTGGACTCTATGGCTACACCTTC.

J is TRBJ2-7 and V is TRBV10-1; tentative D call: TRBD1 (6 bases). Per the germline V gene, CDR1 is WNHNN and CDR2 is SYGVQD (reference sequence). The CDR3 is 15 residues long. V lost 6 bases, J lost 0 bases, and 15 bases lay in between. The CDR3 sequence: CASRPDRNLSYEQYF. CDR3 nucleotide sequence: TGCGCCAGCAGGCCGGACAGAAACCTCTCCTACGAGCAGTACTTC.

About this clone: Other DNA sequences in the same sample also yield this CDR3. The chain links TRBV18 to TRBJ2-2, with D uncertain. CDR1 is KGHSH and CDR2 is LQKENI in the germline V gene. This CDR3 region has 11 residues. V lost 4 bases, J lost 4 bases, and 1 base lay in between. The DNA for the CDR3 is TGTGCCAGCTCACTCACCGGGGAGCTGTTTTTT. This sequence encodes CASSLTGELFF.

The V gene is TRBV6-5, the J gene TRBJ2-7, with a possible D match to TRBD2 (6 bases). Germline V gene data show CDR1 as MNHEY and CDR2 as SVGAGI. The CDR3 length is 15 residues. V lost 5 bases and J lost 2, with 16 bases in between. CDR3: CASSNRGLATYEQYF. The CDR3 DNA reads as TGTGCCAGCAGTAACCGGGGCCTAGCGACCTACGAGCAGTACTTC.

The rearrangement joins TRBV5-6 to TRBJ2-2; D unresolved. The CDR3 length is 16 residues. Looked up from germline, CDR1 is SGHDT and CDR2 is YYEEEE. Deletions cut 2 bases from V and 2 bases from J, with 13 bases between. The CDR3: CASSFRGLLNTGELFF. As DNA, the CDR3 is TGTGCCAGCAGCTTCCGTGGGCTTCTAAACACCGGGGAGCTGTTTTTT. Variable domain in full (rest from reference TRBV5-6 and TRBJ2-2): DAGVTQSPTHLIKTRGQQVTLRCSPKSGHDTVSWYQQALGQGPQFIFQYYEEEERQRGNFPDRFSGHQFPNYSSELNVNALLLGDSALYLCASSFRGLLNTGELFFGEGSRLTVL.

The chain recombines TRBV5-8 with TRBJ2-7; tentative D call: TRBD2 (7 bases). The V end was cut by 6 bases, the J end by 0 bases, with 13 bases between. CDR3 length: 14 amino acids. Germline V CDR1 and CDR2: SGHTS, YDEGEE. The CDR3 loop is CASKTAGASYEQYF. In DNA, the CDR3 is TGTGCCAGCAAAACGGCGGGGGCCTCCTACGAGCAGTACTTC.

The chain couples TRBV10-3 to TRBJ1-5, with 9 nucleotides matching TRBD1. The ends lost 4 bases at V and 5 bases at J; junction bases unmatched: 6. CDR3 length: 15 residues. Germline V gene lookup returns CDR1 ENHRY and CDR2 SYGVKD. The CDR3 DNA follows: TGTGCCATCAGTGGGACAGGGGTCATGGATCAGCCCCAGCATTTT. This gives the protein CAISGTGVMDQPQHF.

CDR3 region: CASSLEQGGVQYF. CDR3 nucleotides: TGCGCCAGCAGCTTGGAACAGGGGGGTGTGCAGTACTTC. The rearrangement joins TRBV5-1 to TRBJ2-7; the match to TRBD1 covers 8 bases. The ends lost 0 bases at V and 9 bases at J; junction bases unmatched: 5. Germline V gene lookup returns CDR1 SGHRS and CDR2 YFSETQ. The CDR3 has 13 residues.

Comment on this clone: Other DNA sequences in the same sample also yield this CDR3. V is TRBV2 and J is TRBJ1-1; 8 nucleotides agree with TRBD1. J was trimmed by 0 bases and V by 5 bases; bases with no gene match: 2. Germline V gene sequence: CDR1 SNHLY, CDR2 FYNNEI. This CDR3 spans 14 amino acids. The CDR3 reads CASSSTGVNTEAFF. The DNA of the CDR3 is TGTGCCAGCAGTTCGACAGGGGTGAACACTGAAGCTTTCTTT.

The V gene is TRBV30, the J gene TRBJ1-4, with TRBD1 matching 11 bases. Germline V gene lookup returns CDR1 GTSNPN and CDR2 SVGIG (reference sequence). V lost 2 bases, J lost 7 bases, and 6 bases stayed unmatched. The CDR3 totals 15 residues. The CDR3 spells CAWSQTGTGGEKLFF. DNA for the CDR3: TGTGCCTGGAGTCAGACCGGGACAGGGGGTGAAAAACTGTTTTTT.

On this clone: At the DNA level, this CDR3 is encoded by other sequences in the same sample as well. The V gene is TRBV18, the J gene TRBJ2-1; possible D gene TRBD1, 6 bases. CDR1 and CDR2 from the germline V gene are KGHSH and LQKENI. This CDR3 region has 13 residues. The V end lost 5 bases, the J end lost 5 bases, and 10 bases lay between the germline ends. The DNA for the CDR3 is TGTGCCAGCTCATCTCAGGGGAACAATGAGCAGTTCTTC. It codes for CASSSQGNNEQFF.

This CDR3 is CASSLSGTGEGYTF. For the CDR3, the DNA is TGTGCCAGCAGCTTGTCCGGGACAGGGGAAGGCTACACCTTC. The rearrangement links TRBV7-9 to TRBJ1-2, with 10 bases identical to TRBD1. V dropped 3 bases and J dropped 8; count of bases not matched to a gene: 6. CDR3 length equals 14 residues. Germline assignment: CDR1 SEHNR and CDR2 FQNEAQ (reference sequence).

The chain recombines TRBV9 with TRBJ2-7; 7 nucleotides match TRBD2. Trimming at V came to 0 bases and at J to 1 base, leaving 4 bases not matched to a gene. The V gene's germline CDR1 is SGDLS and CDR2 YYNGEE. CDR3 length: 15 amino acids. The CDR3 reads CASSVAGGHSYEQYF. The CDR3 DNA reads TGTGCCAGCAGCGTAGCGGGGGGTCATTCCTACGAGCAGTACTTC. Full variable domain (outside the CDR3, taken from reference TRBV9 and TRBJ2-7): DSGVTQTPKHLITATGQRVTLRCSPRSGDLSVYWYQQSLDQGLQFLIQYYNGEERAKGNILERFSAQQFPDLHSELNLSSLELGDSALYFCASSVAGGHSYEQYFGPGTRLTVT.

The CDR3 here is CASSLASLASYEQYF. CDR3 nucleotide sequence: TGTGCCAGCAGCTTAGCTTCCCTAGCCAGCTACGAGCAGTACTTC. The rearrangement links TRBV7-2 to TRBJ2-7, with D possibly matching TRBD2 (5 bases). This CDR3 is 15 amino acids long. Trimming pared 0 bases from V and 3 bases from J, leaving 12 bases between. The germline V gene has CDR1 SGHTA and CDR2 FQGNSA. The whole variable domain, remainder taken from reference TRBV7-2 and TRBJ2-7, is GAGVSQSPSNKVTEKGKDVELRCDPISGHTALYWYRQSLGQGLEFLIYFQGNSAPDKSGLPSDRFSAERTGGSVSTLTIQRTQQEDSAVYLCASSLASLASYEQYFGPGTRLTVT.

The chain employs TRBV19 and TRBJ2-7; 11 bases line up with TRBD2. Trimming cost V 6 bases and J 0 bases; bases outside gene matches: 7. Germline loops: CDR1 LNHDA, CDR2 SQIVND (reference sequence). The CDR3 loop spans 16 amino acids. The CDR3: CASSRTSGGSSYEQYF. DNA for the CDR3: TGTGCCAGTAGCCGTACTAGCGGGGGAAGCTCCTACGAGCAGTACTTC.

The CDR3 region has the DNA TGTGCCAGCAGTTACGGGGGGGGCGCCGGCCCTGAAGCTTTCTTT. Protein product: CASSYGGGAGPEAFF. This sequence joins TRBV6-6 and TRBJ1-1, with D possibly being TRBD1 (6 bases). Trimming removed 2 bases from V and 6 bases from J, with 16 bases in between. CDR1 is MNHNY, CDR2 SVGAGI, per germline (reference sequence). The CDR3 runs to 15 residues.

The rearrangement joins TRBV11-2 to TRBJ1-1; no definite D call. Deletions cut 5 bases from V and 3 bases from J, with 25 bases between. CDR1 is SGHAT and CDR2 is FQNNGV in the germline V gene. The CDR3 is made up of 18 amino acids. CDR3 DNA sequence: TGTGCCAGCAGCCCGACACCATGGACGGGGATTACGGACACTGAAGCTTTCTTT. Amino acid sequence: CASSPTPWTGITDTEAFF.

The chain is built from TRBV5-1 and TRBJ1-1, with D hard to call. The V end lost 2 bases, the J end lost 3 bases, and 11 bases lay between the germline ends. Germline-derived CDR1 and CDR2 are SGHRS and YFSETQ. The CDR3 has 14 amino acids. The CDR3 DNA reads as TGCGCCAGCAGCTTAAGCACTGAGGACACTGAAGCTTTCTTT. This gives the protein CASSLSTEDTEAFF.

V gene TRBV6-5 combines with J gene TRBJ2-7; 10 bases line up with TRBD1. The junction had 9 bases not matched to a gene; V was cut back by 3 bases and J by 10 bases. The CDR3 extends over 14 amino acids. Germline CDR1 is MNHEY and CDR2 is SVGAGI. CDR3 DNA sequence: TGTGCCAGCAGTTATGGGACAGGGGAGGTGTCTCAGTACTTC. It encodes CASSYGTGEVSQYF.

In nucleotides, the CDR3 is TGTGCCAGCAGTACTAGGGGGCGGAATAATGAGCAGTTCTTC. This codes for CASSTRGRNNEQFF. The chain recombines TRBV2 with TRBJ2-1; 7 bases are a match to TRBD1. The germline V gene has CDR1 SNHLY and CDR2 FYNNEI. V lost 5 bases to trimming and J lost 7 bases; unmatched junction nucleotides: 8. The CDR3 sequence is 14 residues long.

The chain links TRBV30 to TRBJ2-2, with 12 bases identical to TRBD2. V lost 2 bases to trimming and J lost 4 bases; unmatched junction nucleotides: 8. The CDR3 is 17 amino acids. Per the germline V gene, CDR1 is GTSNPN and CDR2 is SVGIG (reference sequence). Written as DNA, the CDR3 is TGTGCCTGGAGTTCCAGACTAGCGGGAGCAAGCACCGGGGAGCTGTTTTTT. Amino acids: CAWSSRLAGASTGELFF.

The chain is built from TRBV27 and TRBJ2-1, with 10 bases fitting TRBD2. From germline, CDR1 is MNHEY and CDR2 SMNVEV (reference sequence). The junction had 9 bases not matched to a gene; V was cut back by 5 bases and J by 5 bases. CDR3 length: 16 amino acids. CDR3 in amino acids: CASSASLAGPNNEQFF. The DNA for the CDR3 is TGTGCCAGCAGTGCGTCACTAGCGGGGCCCAACAATGAGCAGTTCTTC.

In the case of this clone: The sample holds other DNA sequences that translate to the same CDR3. V is TRBV6-5 and J is TRBJ2-7; no reliable D call. The V end was cut by 0 bases, the J end by 4 bases, with 7 bases between. The CDR3 has 13 amino acids. In germline, CDR1 is MNHEY, CDR2 SVGAGI. The CDR3 loop reads CASSYSRQYEQYF. CDR3 nucleotide sequence: TGTGCCAGCAGTTACTCTAGGCAGTACGAGCAGTACTTC.

The rearrangement uses TRBV4-1 and TRBJ2-1; 7 bases agree with TRBD1. Germline V gives CDR1 MGHRA, CDR2 YSYEKL. The V gene end was trimmed by 3 bases and the J gene end by 5 bases; junction bases not matched to a gene: 10. The CDR3 is 16 amino acids. Here the CDR3 reads CASSHTTGSLNNEQFF. The CDR3 DNA is TGCGCCAGCAGCCACACGACAGGGAGTCTTAACAATGAGCAGTTCTTC.